The next 20 T cell receptor beta chains were all read from a single sample in a study of blood T cell repertoires in COVID-19. Only in-frame clones appear in the TCRdb table, and some are missing; sequencing was by immunoSEQ multiplex PCR. The table includes 200,000 to 250,000 clones, 65% to 85% detected once. The sequenced sample consisted of peripheral blood. Receptor source: a human donor in a cohort sampled during active COVID-19.

This clone showed up just a few times. The chain uses TRBV10-3 and TRBJ2-2; no definite D call. In germline, CDR1 is ENHRY, CDR2 SYGVKD. V was trimmed by 3 bases and J by 7 bases, leaving 18 bases between them. The CDR3 spans 16 residues. CDR3 DNA: TGTGCCATCAGTGACCCGACAAAGGCGCTCGACGGGGAGCTGTTTTTT. Its protein is CAISDPTKALDGELFF.

The chain combines TRBV9 with TRBJ1-2, with D unresolved. V dropped 1 base and J dropped 0 bases, with 16 bases sitting between them. Germline CDR1 is SGDLS and CDR2 is YYNGEE. The CDR3 totals 17 residues. CDR3 nucleotide sequence: TGTGCCAGCAGCGTAAGTCCGTACTCGAATTCTAACTATGGCTACACCTTC. Translation gives CASSVSPYSNSNYGYTF.

This clone was seen a few times. The chain is built from TRBV4-2 and TRBJ2-7; 15 nucleotides match TRBD2. The germline gives CDR1 LGHNA, CDR2 YNFKEQ. Losses at the gene ends were 3 bases for V and 3 bases for J; bases not matched to a gene: 0. The CDR3 runs to 15 residues. The CDR3 sequence: CASSQGLAGGYEQYF. In DNA, the CDR3 is TGTGCCAGCAGCCAGGGACTAGCGGGAGGCTACGAGCAGTACTTC.

The gene calls are TRBV19 and TRBJ2-3, with a possible D match to TRBD2 (6 bases). The CDR3 extends over 13 amino acids. Germline CDR1 LNHDA, CDR2 SQIVND (reference sequence). The V gene lost 7 bases and the J gene lost 2 bases, with 10 bases spanning the gap. The CDR3 is CASIAGTTDTQYF. Here the CDR3 DNA reads TGTGCCAGTATTGCGGGGACCACAGATACGCAGTATTTT. Full variable domain (outside the CDR3, taken from reference TRBV19 and TRBJ2-3): DGGITQSPKYLFRKEGQNVTLSCEQNLNHDAMYWYRQDPGQGLRLIYYSQIVNDFQKGDIAEGYSVSREKKESFPLTVTSAQKNPTAFYLCASIAGTTDTQYFGPGTRLTVL.

The chain links TRBV12-3 or TRBV12-4 to TRBJ1-1, with TRBD1 as a possible D gene (5 bases). Trimming took off 6 bases at V and 4 bases at J, with 9 bases between the two ends. The CDR3 totals 12 residues. The CDR3 DNA reads TGTGCCAGCAGCGCGGGGGGCACTGAAGCTTTCTTT. Its protein is CASSAGGTEAFF.

The genes are TRBV5-8 and TRBJ1-3; 11 positions agree with TRBD1. CDR3 size: 16 residues. Trimming cost V 4 bases and J 4 bases; bases outside gene matches: 7. Germline lookup yields CDR1 SGHTS and CDR2 YDEGEE. Here the CDR3 reads CASSPGDRGYGNTIYF. CDR3 bases: TGTGCCAGCAGCCCAGGGGACAGGGGGTACGGAAACACCATATATTTT. Together with reference TRBV5-8 and TRBJ1-3, the CDR3 gives the full variable domain: EAGVTQSPTHLIKTRGQQATLRCSPISGHTSVYWYQQALGLGLQFLLWYDEGEERNRGNFPPRFSGRQFPNYSSELNVNALELEDSALYLCASSPGDRGYGNTIYFGEGSWLTVV.

This clone was observed a few times. The rearrangement uses TRBV2 and TRBJ1-6; the D is unclear. Germline V gene sequence: CDR1 SNHLY, CDR2 FYNNEI. CDR3 length: 11 residues. Trimming cost V 8 bases and J 9 bases, with 8 bases left between them. CDR3 residues: CASHGLSPLHF. In DNA, the CDR3 is TGTGCCAGCCATGGGCTTTCACCCCTCCACTTT.

The chain recombines TRBV5-4 with TRBJ2-6; no definite D call. The V and J ends lost 4 bases and 0 bases respectively, with 5 bases between them. CDR3 length: 14 residues. Germline CDR1 SGHNT, CDR2 YYREEE (reference sequence). The DNA of the CDR3 is TGTGCCAGCAGCCCGTTCTCTGGGGCCAACGTCCTGACTTTC. Its translation is CASSPFSGANVLTF.

The V call is TRBV30, the J call TRBJ2-7; 9 bases agree with TRBD2. V dropped 7 bases and J dropped 0; count of bases not matched to a gene: 4. This CDR3 region has 13 residues. CDR1 and CDR2 from the germline V gene are GTSNPN and SVGIG (reference sequence). The CDR3 region is CAFLLAGSYEQYF. In nucleotides, the CDR3 is TGTGCCTTTTTACTAGCGGGCTCCTACGAGCAGTACTTC.

This chain joins TRBV28 and TRBJ1-2; possible D gene TRBD1, 5 bases. The CDR3 extends over 12 amino acids. V lost 2 bases and J lost 5, with 6 bases in between. Germline CDR1 reads MDHEN; CDR2 reads SYDVKM. CDR3 sequence: CASSLKGYGYTF. The CDR3 nucleotides are TGTGCCAGCAGTTTAAAGGGGTATGGCTACACCTTC.

This clone was seen once. The chain carries TRBV18 and TRBJ2-7, with 7 bases aligning to TRBD1. J was trimmed by 4 bases and V by 3 bases; bases with no gene match: 0. The CDR3 covers 12 residues. Germline V lookup: CDR1 KGHSH, CDR2 LQKENI. The chain's CDR3 is CASSPGQYEQYF. CDR3 in DNA: TGTGCCAGCTCACCGGGACAGTACGAGCAGTACTTC. Looking up the rest from reference TRBV18 and TRBJ2-7 gives the full variable domain: NAGVMQNPRHLVRRRGQEARLRCSPMKGHSHVYWYRQLPEEGLKFMVYLQKENIIDESGMPKERFSAEFPKEGPSILRIQQVVRGDSAAYFCASSPGQYEQYFGPGTRLTVT.

This chain connects TRBV27 to TRBJ1-6, with TRBD1 matching over 10 bases. This CDR3 spans 15 amino acids. Per the germline V gene, CDR1 is MNHEY and CDR2 is SMNVEV (reference sequence). The junction had 0 bases not matched to a gene; V was cut back by 2 bases and J by 5 bases. In nucleotides, the CDR3 is TGTGCCAGCAGTTTAGGGACAGGGGATAATTCACCCCTCCACTTT. Translating gives CASSLGTGDNSPLHF.

The rearrangement joins TRBV3-1 (or the pseudogene TRBV3-2) to TRBJ2-7; 14 nucleotides match TRBD2. This CDR3 spans 16 amino acids. Germline trimming cut 5 bases from V and 7 bases from J; bases unmatched to any gene: 10. Germline loops: CDR1 LGHDT, CDR2 YNNKEL (reference sequence). The CDR3: CASSSRLAGGEGEQYF. The CDR3 DNA follows: TGTGCCAGCAGCTCCCGACTAGCGGGAGGGGAAGGAGAGCAGTACTTC.

This clone has a handful of counts. J is TRBJ1-2 and V is TRBV6-2 or TRBV6-3, with D perhaps TRBD1 (5 bases). The CDR3 spans 14 residues. Trimming stripped 3 bases from V and 5 bases from J, with 13 bases between. Germline values: CDR1 MNHEY, CDR2 SVGEGT. The CDR3 sequence: CASSYRGLPYGYTF. The CDR3 DNA reads as TGTGCCAGCAGTTATCGGGGACTACCTTATGGCTACACCTTC.

The chain has TRBV5-1 and TRBJ2-2, with TRBD1 matching 9 bases. The CDR3 is made up of 14 amino acids. J was trimmed by 3 bases and V by 7 bases; bases with no gene match: 4. CDR1 SGHRS and CDR2 YFSETQ come from the germline V gene. The CDR3 DNA is TGCGCCAGCTGGGACAGGGAGGACACCGGGGAGCTGTTTTTT. Translation gives CASWDREDTGELFF.

The rearrangement links TRBV4-1 to TRBJ1-5; D call uncertain. The CDR3 length is 16 residues. Germline lookup yields CDR1 MGHRA and CDR2 YSYEKL. V shed 4 bases and J shed 0 bases, with 13 bases lying between them. CDR3 loop: CASSPQSGNSNQPQHF. CDR3 sequence (DNA): TGCGCCAGCAGCCCCCAAAGCGGCAATAGCAATCAGCCCCAGCATTTT.

The genes are TRBV5-4 and TRBJ1-2, with D uncertain. Trimming stripped 6 bases from V and 2 bases from J, with 8 bases between. Germline values: CDR1 SGHNT, CDR2 YYREEE (reference sequence). The CDR3 is 12 amino acids. This CDR3 is CASTYKNYGYTF. CDR3 sequence (DNA): TGTGCCAGCACGTACAAGAACTATGGCTACACCTTC.

This clone was counted a few times. V is TRBV3-1 (or the pseudogene TRBV3-2) and J is TRBJ1-3, with a tentative D call TRBD1 (6 bases). This CDR3 has 16 residues. V lost 4 bases, J lost 3 bases, and 16 bases lay in between. Germline CDR1 is LGHDT and CDR2 is YNNKEL (reference sequence). CDR3 protein: CASSPMGRGIGNTIYF. The CDR3 DNA sequence: TGTGCCAGCAGCCCCATGGGCAGGGGTATTGGAAACACCATATATTTT.

This chain uses TRBV24-1 with TRBJ2-2; 10 bases align to TRBD2. Germline V gene lookup returns CDR1 KGHDR and CDR2 SFDVKD. The CDR3 is 16 amino acids. V shed 3 bases and J 4 bases; nucleotides not matched to a gene: 4. The CDR3 DNA reads TGTGCCACCAGTGATCGAGCGGGGGGGTTCACCGGGGAGCTGTTTTTT. This codes for CATSDRAGGFTGELFF.

CDR3 DNA: TGCGCCAGCAGCCCTGGACAGCTAGCCAAAAACATTCAGTACTTC. This sequence encodes CASSPGQLAKNIQYF. The chain recombines TRBV5-1 with TRBJ2-4, with a tentative D call TRBD1 (6 bases). The germline V and J ends were trimmed by 4 bases and 0 bases, with 11 bases remaining between them. The germline gives CDR1 SGHRS, CDR2 YFSETQ. The CDR3 loop spans 15 amino acids.